This T cell receptor (beta chain) was captured by sequencing in a study of blood T cell repertoires in COVID-19. Whole-study context: Acute and convalescent COVID-19 samples came from the United States, Italy and Spain.

CDR1 is SGHVS, CDR2 FNYEAQ, per germline. The CDR3 has 16 residues. The V and J ends lost 2 bases and 0 bases respectively, with 11 bases between them. In the source study's methods: For nucleated cells, counts were estimated from reference gene primer amplification. Data came from immunoSEQ multiplex PCR; TCRdb stores just in-frame clones and leaves some out. The V and J calls and the clone size are those of that table, but D and trimming were determined from the DNA. Of more than 400,000 clones listed, 80% to 90% are singletons. V and J are TRBV7-6 and TRBJ1-3; D call uncertain. The sequencing sample was made of peripheral blood. The sequence was collected from a human donor in a cohort sampled during active COVID-19. CDR3 amino acids: CASSLYREASGNTIYF. The CDR3 DNA follows: TGTGCCAGCAGCTTATATCGGGAGGCCTCTGGAAACACCATATATTTT.